This TCR beta chain stems from a study of shared clonotypes between healthy human individuals (dated by TCRdb to the early 2020s). For context, the study as a whole: A couple of women and a few men aged 18 to 49 years were included in the cohort. Per donor, three plates each were used for CD4 naive and CD4 memory, two for CD8 naive, and one for CD8 memory. Blood TCR repertoires of a handful of healthy adults were deeply sequenced to estimate repertoire size and the extent of clonotype sharing between individuals. Different laboratories and diverse techniques were used to prepare libraries and sequence TCR repertoires, to increase sequencing depth and limit assay-specific biases. Per donor, leukapheresis produced somewhere between about 0.85 and 10 billion PBMCs. Here is what the overall study found, with its caveats: Based on pairwise subsampling, the degree of clonotype sharing among donors was expected to be affected by sequencing depth. Compared with non-shared clonotypes, clonotypes shared by all four sorted-subset donors had higher generation probabilities. Sampling was restricted to blood, and TCR repertoires in tissue are likely to differ from TCR repertoires in blood. Rarefaction of sorted-subset datasets indicated incomplete sequencing despite the large sequencing depth. Naive subsets generally had larger estimated clonotype richness than memory subsets. Across a handful of donors, approximately 5% of naive CD4, 3% to 3.5% of naive CD8, 2.3% of memory CD4, and over 0.35% of memory CD8 clonotypes were shared. The small number of donors limited the genetic and exposure-history diversity represented.

As regards this clone: Its antigen remains undetermined. One base away there is no much larger clone; base qualities are not given.

The CDR3 starts with the cysteine, ends with the phenylalanine, and has 16 residues. Here the CDR3 DNA is all that survives: 48 bases in frame from base 1. V and J lose 5 bases and 6 bases, and a span of 21 bases separates them. In the germline V gene, CDR1 corresponds to SGHVS and CDR2 to FQNEAQ. Using the deep immunoSEQ assay, TCR CDR3 regions were amplified from genomic DNA by multiplex PCR. Extracted genomic DNA from each cell subset was distributed evenly across all wells of several immunoSEQ 96-well plates, and each plate was treated as a replicate. For sorted subsets, about 220 ng of genomic DNA, equivalent to roughly 33,000 T cell genomes, went into each replicate PCR. Purified libraries were measured with a Qubit 3.0 fluorometer, size-checked on a Bioanalyzer 2100, and measured again with the KAPA Library Quantification kit. Every immunoSEQ 96-well plate was sequenced on a separate single-read 150-cycle Illumina NextSeq 550 flow cell. On the study's bioinformatics: Because the immunoSEQ output included only junctional sequences and no quality scores, the filtering could not be the same as the filtering used for full-length reads. Sequences were annotated with PyIR, a Python wrapper for IgBLAST v1.9, using IMGT germline references to assign V/J genes and CDR3. Reads with weak V/J assignments (E-value above 1e-6), missing CDR3, stop codons, out-of-frame junctions, or ambiguous translated residues were removed. V3J clonotypes were defined by identical inferred V gene, J gene, and CDR3 amino acid sequence. Percentage overlap between repertoires was computed as shared unique clonotypes divided by the size of the smaller repertoire. Richness of each repertoire was evaluated using RTK rarefaction, the Chao1 estimator, and Recon v2.1 estimates of unobserved clonotypes. Generation probabilities for all TCRbeta clonotypes obtained by the gDNA method from several donors were computed using OLGA. Sourced from immuneACCESS, this table was stored by TCRdb with only in-frame sequences that have V and J called. A share of the clones is absent; for the studies checked, an unresolved V gene accounts for under half, and the remainder has no known explanation. V, J and clone size reflect that table, while D and trimming were determined from the DNA. The sample table lists 2 million to 2.5 million clones, 85% to 95% of them with a count of one. Around 0.38% of the sample comes from the top ten.

The donors were healthy, HIV-negative adults with no recently reported acute infections or vaccinations. Every donor was a Caucasian adult residing in Nashville, Tennessee, USA. CD4+ T cells were enriched by magnetic negative selection, after which naive cells were positively selected on CD45RA and the negative fraction was taken as the memory subset. After blood collection by leukapheresis, PBMCs were isolated using Ficoll-Histopaque density gradient centrifugation and then cryopreserved in the vapor phase of liquid nitrogen. Purity and quantity of every magnetically sorted T cell population were checked by analytical flow cytometry. Genomic DNA was isolated from each sorted fraction and quantified by UV absorbance on a Nanodrop 2000c.

The source of this sequence is a man in his late teens or twenties in good health. Some clones in this sample may be carry-over from other donors' samples. This sequence uses TRBV7-8 and TRBJ2-3, and possibly TRBD1, on 6 matching bases. The material sequenced was naive CD4+ T cells from PBMCs. Read against the paper, the sample's cell subset or site label means: CD45RA+ positively selected. The DNA sequence is as follows: TGTGCCAGCAGCCCGCAGGGGCGCCCTACGATGGATACGCAGTATTTT. It translates to CASSPQGRPTMDTQYF.